This TCR beta chain is from a study of T cells in Graves' hyperthyroidism and ophthalmopathy (dated by TCRdb to the late 2010s). Regarding the research as a whole: Peripheral blood samples were taken at the time of initial diagnosis, prior to any treatment. In about 6 Graves' hyperthyroidism patients, the study also compared T-cell repertoires from thyroid tissue with T-cell repertoires from blood. The paper describes TCR Vbeta CDR3 sequencing of 130 to 150 peripheral blood samples, made up of about 41 ophthalmopathy patients, around 78 hyperthyroidism patients and 17 progressor patients. Whether ophthalmopathy could be predicted prospectively was tested in an independent validation cohort made up of 18 hyperthyroidism patients plus 17 patients who later progressed to ophthalmopathy. A discovery cohort of about a hundred patients, roughly 40 with Graves' ophthalmopathy and 55 to 60 with stable Graves' hyperthyroidism, was used to find distinguishing TCR V-J signatures. For training and testing, the 80 to 100 patients in the discovery cohort were randomly divided in a 7:3 ratio. After blood sampling, hyperthyroidism patients were treated with methimazole at a starting dose of 30 mg daily, and ophthalmopathy patients were treated with high-dose intravenous methylprednisolone. Summary of the overall study and its limitations: A model built on a 13 V-J signature distinguished ophthalmopathy from stable hyperthyroidism, reaching 85% to 90% sensitivity and approximately 81% specificity in cross-validation and 80%/75% in testing. No statistical method was used to fix the sample size in advance, and group allocation was not hidden from the investigators. Blood samples also contained most of the expanded thyroid clonotypes (frequency above 0.001), which suggests that blood repertoires may reflect thyroid immune responses. In validation, the model predicted progression to ophthalmopathy with 65% to 71% sensitivity and 72% to 85% specificity, a median of about six months before onset.

This clonotype was recorded many times. The target of this receptor is not known. No much larger clonotype is one base removed from it; base qualities were not supplied. Stable Graves' hyperthyroidism was defined as the absence of progression to ophthalmopathy over 18 months of follow-up. Hyperthyroidism patients were newly diagnosed, had a disease duration of under 2 months, and were aged 18 to 65 years. Patients with uncontrolled infections, other autoimmune diseases, pregnancy or lactation were excluded. Diagnoses were based on clinical symptoms, serum thyroxine and TRAb, thyroid ultrasound and orbital computed tomography. PBMCs were isolated from roughly 10 ml of fresh peripheral blood by Ficoll-Paque density gradient centrifugation. Trizol reagent was used to extract total RNA, and RNA quality was then checked on an Agilent 2100 Bioanalyzer. TCR beta CDR3 regions were amplified from RNA transcripts. A first-round RT-PCR of the TCR CDR3 used the HTBI primer set with the Qiagen OneStep RT-PCR kit. Libraries were constructed in a second round of multiplex PCR, after which size selection and purification were carried out. Libraries were sequenced paired-end with 100 bp reads on an Illumina HiSeq2000. As for the original processing: SOAPnuke was used to process the raw data, throwing out any read that contained adapters or uncalled bases, had a mean Phred below 15, or lacked an exact constant-primer or identifier match. COPE v1.2.5 was used to merge high-quality paired reads, and clonotypes were defined as unique nucleotide sequences. MiTCR v1.1 was used to align the clonotypes against IMGT TRBV, TRBD and TRBJ reference segments. The analysis was restricted to V-J combinations with a frequency above 0.0001, which together covered about 99% of the repertoires. A TCS score was defined as the ratio of F50 (clonal expansion) to E x V (chaos), with BLOSUM62-based TCRdist applied between CDR3 peptides within each V-J. Welch's t-statistics and random forest reduced 450 to 600 V-J features to around 14, which were used in a naive Bayes classifier (R e1071). TCRdb trimmed the raw reads at Q25, called clones with MiXCR and kept productive beta chains. Each entry is one CDR3 protein sequence, shown with its most common DNA and genes. What appears here as the V and J calls and clone size reflects TCRdb's work, not the paper's. The sample table shows hundreds of thousands of distinct CDR3 sequences, and less than 15% are seen once. The top ten clones comprise about 9.4% of the sample.

The receptor comes from a woman aged 18 to 35 with Graves' hyperthyroidism. Sequenced: blood.

The CDR3 region: CASSPFGTEAFF. The bases are TGTGCCAGCTCACCTTTCGGAACTGAAGCTTTCTTT. This receptor chain uses TRBV18 and TRBJ1-1; no D gene can be assigned with confidence. The CDR3 goes from the cysteine to the phenylalanine over 12 residues. The only DNA kept is the CDR3, 36 bases in frame from the first base. V loses 3 bases of germline sequence and J loses 5 bases, and the interval between the two ends is 7 bases. CDR1 is given as KGHSH and CDR2 as LQKENI, both from the germline V gene.